Given below is one TCR beta chain in context. Antigen unknown. The data were obtained in a study of T cell responses to AZD1222 COVID-19 vaccine. Profiling relied on immunoSEQ multiplex PCR, and the TCRdb table lists in-frame clones only, not all of them. The sample consists of 150,000 or so clones, 88% of them appearing once. Germline CDR1 reads MNHEY; CDR2 reads SVGEGT. V lost 6 bases and J 5 bases, leaving 11 bases between the germline ends. The CDR3 is 13 residues long. Study-wide findings and caveats: After two AZD1222 doses, spike-specific TCR breadth and depth rose versus day 0. The donor group comprised mostly white British people and more females; the analysis possibly underestimated clonal diversity. The CD4 TCRs associated with vaccination extended across spike and predominated at 160-218 and 743-854.

The chain recombines TRBV6-2 or TRBV6-3 with TRBJ2-4; D is perhaps TRBD2 (6 bases). Sequences were derived from peripheral blood, sampled on day 0 of AZD1222 vaccination. The TCR originated in an adult in good health. The CDR3 DNA reads as TGTGCCAGCAGCCTGGGACTTGAAAACATTCAGTACTTC. As protein: CASSLGLENIQYF.